A single TCR beta chain is shown here with its context. This clone registers as medium-sized (0.01 to 0.1%) within its sample. Its recognized antigen is unknown. No per-base quality is available; no much larger clone lies one base away. Libraries were built with the immunoSEQ multiplex PCR assay. The source study handled its data this way. A statistical classification framework was built to diagnose cytomegalovirus status from the catalog of TCR beta chain sequences. Entries here come from immuneACCESS through TCRdb and include only in-frame sequences with V and J called. Some clones fail to appear in such tables; in the studies checked, an unresolved V gene covers under half of the shortfall, and the cause of the remainder is unknown. The V and J calls and the clone size are those of that table, but D and trimming were determined from the DNA. This sample is represented by 120,000 or so clones; roughly 95% of them were singletons. The ten largest clones represent 1.5% to 2% of the sample.

The sample is drawn from a study of cytomegalovirus exposure and HLA in healthy donors (dated by TCRdb to about 2017). A note on the overall study: A later analysis indicated that the roughly 120 validation repertoires were generated on the platform also employed for the approximately 700 repertoires of the first cohort. The aim of the study was to test whether cataloging public T cell receptors could identify signatures of past pathogen exposure. A separate validation cohort of 90 to 150 different subjects was used in addition to the roughly 700-subject first cohort. The study combined high-throughput TCR immunosequencing, statistical association of individual TCRs with disease status, and machine learning to predict cytomegalovirus infection status. The paper's findings and limits, for the study overall: In a later analysis, TCRs clustered in the first cohort were found to also tend to co-occur in the approximately 120 validation repertoires, with approximately 94% of cluster scores above 0. The classifier was reported to diagnose cytomegalovirus status with high specificity and sensitivity in both the original and validation cohorts. The authors suggested that the approach could potentially be generalized to other disease states and immunological phenotypes. Across donors, most TCR sequences were observed very rarely, whereas some public TCRs were present in many individuals. In vitro tests confirmed that three of the cytomegalovirus-associated TCR beta chains recognize cytomegalovirus antigens. All 120 or so repertoires were used to score co-occurrence in the validation cohort in a later analysis, because that analysis had no HLA typing for the cohort. The study gave a list of 150 to 200 TCR beta chains associated with cytomegalovirus.

The trim is 6 bases for V and 2 bases for J, with a gap of 14 bases between the germline ends. Reading the germline V gene (reference sequence) gives CDR1 LNHDA and CDR2 SQIVND. The CDR3 spans 14 residues, from the cysteine through the phenylalanine. The kept DNA is CDR3 alone, 42 bases in frame from the first base. Donors formed part of the validation cohort, which comprised about 130 subjects and was distinct from the first cohort of under 750 subjects. This TCR derives from a man aged 18 to 29 in good health and CMV-seronegative. The specimen was PBMCs. This chain joins TRBV19 to TRBJ2-7, with TRBD1 tentatively as D gene (6 bases match). The DNA sequence reads TGTGCCAGTAGCCACACAGGGACCCCCTACGAGCAGTACTTC. Translated, it gives CASSHTGTPYEQYF.